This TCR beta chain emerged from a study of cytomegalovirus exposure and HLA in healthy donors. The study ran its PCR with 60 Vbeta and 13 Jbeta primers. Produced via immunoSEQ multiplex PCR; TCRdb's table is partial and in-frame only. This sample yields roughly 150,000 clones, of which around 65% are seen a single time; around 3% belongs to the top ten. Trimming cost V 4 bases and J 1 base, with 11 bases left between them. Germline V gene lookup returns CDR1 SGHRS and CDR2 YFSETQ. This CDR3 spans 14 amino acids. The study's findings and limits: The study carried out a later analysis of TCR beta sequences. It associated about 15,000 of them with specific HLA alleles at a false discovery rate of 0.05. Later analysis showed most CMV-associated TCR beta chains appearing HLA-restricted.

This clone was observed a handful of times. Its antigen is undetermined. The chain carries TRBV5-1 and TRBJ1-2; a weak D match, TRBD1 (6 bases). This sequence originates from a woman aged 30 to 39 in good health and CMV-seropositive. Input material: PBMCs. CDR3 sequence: CASSRQDHNYGYTF. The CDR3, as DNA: TGCGCCAGCAGCAGACAGGACCATAACTATGGCTACACCTTC.